This T cell receptor (beta chain) emerged from a study of CXCR3-negative and CXCR3-positive naive CD8 T cells. Study-wide results and caveats: Against CXCR3-negative naive cells, CXCR3-positive naive cells showed more hydrophobic TRB CDR3s. Cryopreserved PBMCs had partly decreased CXCR3 expression; fresh PBMCs were used in most assays. TCR strength was inferred from TRB CDR3 properties, while surface CD5 was comparable between naive subsets.

Naive CD8+ T cells showed a CD45RO-CCR7+CD27+CD95- phenotype. Remarks on this clonotype: Its specificity is not known.

The germline gives CDR1 MNHEY, CDR2 SMNVEV (reference sequence). There are 16 residues in the CDR3. 5' RACE that incorporated UMI labels was used to prepare the TRB cDNA libraries. TCRdb reworked the 5' RACE reads into one entry per CDR3 protein, no DNA. Its table lists 85,000 to 90,000 distinct CDR3 sequences. Sequenced input: naive CXCR3+ CD8+ T cells from blood. Subset noted: CD45RO-CCR7+CD27+CD95- naive CD8+ T cells expressing CXCR3 (TNR3+). This TCR was sampled from a human donor in good health. Some clones in this sample may be carry-over from other donors' samples. The chain couples TRBV27 to TRBJ1-3; TCRdb selects TRBD1, and the lack of DNA leaves this call unchecked. CDR3 residues: CVSSRNPRLSGNTIYF.